This is a list of T cell receptor beta chains from one sample in a study of T cell responses to AZD1222 COVID-19 vaccine. Profiling relied on immunoSEQ multiplex PCR, and the TCRdb table lists in-frame clones only, not all of them. The sample contains 240,000 or so clones, over 90% of which appear only once. Here the sequenced sample was peripheral blood, taken on day 0 of AZD1222 vaccination. The receptors stem from an adult in good health. Each CDR3 is given with its conserved first and last residue. A D gene is named only where the DNA matches it firmly. Rows give clone size only sometimes, using once, few, many, or a class for an expanded clone.

D gene	V gene	J gene	clone size	CDR3 protein	CDR3 DNA
-	TRBV6-2/TRBV6-3	TRBJ1-5	-	CASSWTAGGQPQHF	TGTGCCAGCAGTTGGACGGCGGGGGGGCAGCCCCAGCATTTT
-	TRBV29-1	TRBJ2-1	-	CSVETQLADSYNEQFF	TGCAGCGTTGAAACTCAACTAGCTGACTCCTACAATGAGCAGTTCTTC
-	TRBV11-1	TRBJ2-3	-	CASSPLPYTDTQYF	TGTGCCAGCAGTCCCCTCCCTTACACAGATACGCAGTATTTT
-	TRBV7-9	TRBJ1-4	-	CASSLGRDATNEKLFF	TGTGCCAGCAGCTTAGGCAGGGATGCAACTAATGAAAAACTGTTTTTT
TRBD1	TRBV7-9	TRBJ2-7	-	CASSSSFRQGDYEQYF	TGTGCCAGCAGCTCCAGTTTCCGACAGGGCGACTACGAGCAGTACTTC
TRBD2	TRBV29-1	TRBJ2-3	-	CSVEVASGRTDTQYF	TGCAGCGTTGAAGTGGCTAGCGGTCGCACAGATACGCAGTATTTT
TRBD1	TRBV28	TRBJ2-7	-	CASSLSQGHPYEQYF	TGTGCCAGCAGTTTATCACAGGGGCACCCTTACGAGCAGTACTTC
-	TRBV6-2/TRBV6-3	TRBJ1-1	-	CASSPQGVGSAEAFF	TGTGCCAGCAGTCCGCAAGGGGTCGGGAGCGCTGAAGCTTTCTTT
-	TRBV25-1	TRBJ1-2	-	CASSELQNTF	TGTGCCAGCAGTGAGCTCCAAAACACCTTC
TRBD2	TRBV2	TRBJ2-1	once	CASSERASGAYNEQFF	TGTGCCAGCAGTGAAAGGGCTAGCGGGGCCTACAATGAGCAGTTCTTC
-	TRBV2	TRBJ2-7	-	CASRGDEQYF	TGTGCCAGCAGGGGGGACGAGCAGTACTTC
-	TRBV19	TRBJ2-1	-	CASSSGHSSYNEQFF	TGTGCCAGTAGTTCGGGACATAGCTCCTACAATGAGCAGTTCTTC
-	TRBV12-3/TRBV12-4	TRBJ1-5	-	CASSLRGDQPQHF	TGTGCCAGCAGTTTAAGAGGGGATCAGCCCCAGCATTTT
-	TRBV28	TRBJ1-6	-	CASSFGESPLHF	TGTGCCAGCAGTTTTGGGGAGTCACCCCTCCACTTT
-	TRBV9	TRBJ1-3	-	CASSPRGTSSGNTIYF	TGTGCCAGCAGCCCCCGGGGGACGAGCTCTGGAAACACCATATATTTT
TRBD1	TRBV7-3	TRBJ1-6	-	CASSSQGARTYNSPLHF	TGTGCCAGCAGCTCACAGGGGGCTCGCACCTATAATTCACCCCTCCACTTT
-	TRBV19	TRBJ2-7	-	CASSVATSSTSSYEQYF	TGTGCCAGTAGTGTAGCGACGAGCTCTACGAGCTCCTACGAGCAGTACTTC
-	TRBV28	TRBJ2-3	-	CASRGGRPGADTQYF	TGTGCCAGCAGAGGGGGACGGCCCGGGGCAGATACGCAGTATTTT
-	TRBV5-8	TRBJ2-5	-	CASSLSRGTQYF	TGTGCCAGCAGCCTGTCGAGGGGGACCCAGTACTTC
TRBD2	TRBV6-4	TRBJ2-5	-	CASRGSGREETQYF	TGTGCCAGCAGAGGTAGCGGGAGGGAAGAGACCCAGTACTTC
TRBD2	TRBV5-4	TRBJ2-2	-	CASSSLAGGETGELFF	TGTGCCAGCAGCTCCTTAGCGGGAGGGGAGACCGGGGAGCTGTTTTTT
-	TRBV5-1	TRBJ1-4	once	CASSLGGNNEKLFF	TGCGCCAGCAGCTTGGGGGGCAATAATGAAAAACTGTTTTTT
TRBD2	TRBV5-1	TRBJ2-3	-	CASSMGLAGRRTDTQYF	TGCGCCAGCAGCATGGGACTAGCGGGGCGACGCACAGATACGCAGTATTTT
-	TRBV18	TRBJ2-7	-	CASSPGSYEQYF	TGTGCCAGCTCACCCGGCTCGTACGAGCAGTACTTC
TRBD2	TRBV4-3	TRBJ2-1	-	CASSHSGLADNEQFF	TGCGCCAGCAGCCACTCCGGACTAGCGGACAATGAGCAGTTCTTC
TRBD1	TRBV30	TRBJ2-3	-	CAWRGVTGGDTQYF	TGTGCCTGGAGGGGGGTTACAGGGGGAGATACGCAGTATTTT
-	TRBV11-2	TRBJ2-3	-	CASSLGMQVPDTQYF	TGTGCCAGCAGCTTGGGTATGCAGGTTCCAGATACGCAGTATTTT
TRBD2	TRBV10-3	TRBJ2-1	-	CAASGLAGNNEQFF	TGTGCCGCCTCGGGACTAGCGGGTAACAATGAGCAGTTCTTC
-	TRBV3-1/TRBV3-2	TRBJ1-2	-	CASTQRGNYGYTF	TGTGCCAGCACACAGCGGGGAAACTATGGCTACACCTTC
-	TRBV7-9	TRBJ1-4	-	CASSFRGEKLFF	TGTGCCAGCAGCTTTAGAGGTGAAAAACTGTTTTTT
TRBD2	TRBV5-1	TRBJ2-1	-	CASSLASGRGNEQFF	TGCGCCAGCAGCTTGGCTAGCGGGAGAGGAAATGAGCAGTTCTTC
-	TRBV4-1	TRBJ1-2	-	CASSHGTATTYGYTF	TGCGCCAGCAGCCATGGGACTGCTACGACCTATGGCTACACCTTC
TRBD2	TRBV28	TRBJ2-7	once	CASSLGLAGFAHEQYF	TGTGCCAGCAGTTTGGGGCTAGCGGGATTCGCCCACGAGCAGTACTTC
TRBD2	TRBV2	TRBJ2-2	-	CASTKGTINTGELFF	TGTGCCAGCACCAAGGGGACTATAAACACCGGGGAGCTGTTTTTT
TRBD1	TRBV7-7	TRBJ1-4	-	CASSLAPGQGGEKLFF	TGTGCTAGCAGCTTAGCGCCGGGACAGGGGGGTGAAAAACTGTTTTTT
-	TRBV4-1	TRBJ2-3	-	CASSQRLGDTQYF	TGCGCCAGCAGCCAAAGGTTGGGAGATACGCAGTATTTT
TRBD2	TRBV5-1	TRBJ2-1	-	CASSPLAGAPNEQFF	TGCGCCAGCAGCCCGTTAGCGGGGGCCCCCAATGAGCAGTTCTTC
-	TRBV7-3	TRBJ1-2	-	CASSYAQGRGYTF	TGTGCCAGCAGCTACGCGCAGGGTCGGGGCTACACCTTC
TRBD2	TRBV2	TRBJ2-1	-	CASSPTMGGGSNEQFF	TGTGCCAGCAGTCCGACTATGGGCGGGGGGTCCAATGAGCAGTTCTTC
TRBD1	TRBV28	TRBJ1-3	few	CASSFRTGRPSGNTIYF	TGTGCCAGCAGTTTTCGGACAGGGCGCCCTTCTGGAAACACCATATATTTT
-	TRBV7-7	TRBJ1-3	-	CASSPQGLGGNTIYF	TGTGCTAGCAGCCCCCAGGGACTGGGTGGAAACACCATATATTTT
-	TRBV7-6	TRBJ2-7	-	CASSLAQGYEQYF	TGTGCCAGCAGCTTAGCTCAGGGGTACGAGCAGTACTTC
TRBD1	TRBV18	TRBJ2-7	once	CASSPGTGGAEQYF	TGTGCCAGCTCACCTGGGACAGGGGGCGCCGAGCAGTACTTC
TRBD1	TRBV6-5	TRBJ1-3	-	CASSPGQPGNTIYF	TGTGCCAGCAGTCCGGGACAGCCAGGAAACACCATATATTTT
-	TRBV2	TRBJ2-7	-	CASSEGTAVYEQYF	TGTGCCAGCAGTGAAGGGACGGCCGTCTACGAGCAGTACTTC
-	TRBV5-1	TRBJ2-1	-	CASSSPLLEGFDEQFF	TGCGCCAGCAGCTCTCCACTCTTAGAAGGGTTCGATGAGCAGTTCTTC
-	TRBV18	TRBJ2-7	-	CASSREQGYEQYF	TGTGCCAGCTCCCGGGAGCAGGGCTACGAGCAGTACTTC
TRBD1	TRBV20-1	TRBJ2-7	-	CSASRTGPLGEQYF	TGCAGTGCTAGTCGGACAGGGCCCCTCGGGGAGCAGTACTTC
-	TRBV11-2	TRBJ2-5	-	CASSPPSWETQYF	TGTGCCAGCAGCCCACCTTCATGGGAGACCCAGTACTTC